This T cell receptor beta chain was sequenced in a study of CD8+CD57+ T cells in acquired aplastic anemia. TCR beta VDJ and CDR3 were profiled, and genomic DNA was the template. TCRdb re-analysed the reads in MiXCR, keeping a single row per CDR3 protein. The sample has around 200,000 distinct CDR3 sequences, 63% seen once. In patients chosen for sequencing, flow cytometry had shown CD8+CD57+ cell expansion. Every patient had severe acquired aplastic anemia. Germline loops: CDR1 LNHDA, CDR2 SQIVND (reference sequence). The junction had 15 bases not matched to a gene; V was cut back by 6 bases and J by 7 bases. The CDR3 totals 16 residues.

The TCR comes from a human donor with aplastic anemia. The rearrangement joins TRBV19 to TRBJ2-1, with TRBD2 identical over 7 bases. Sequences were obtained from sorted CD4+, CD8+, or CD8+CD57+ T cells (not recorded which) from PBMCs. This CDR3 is CASRGASSGRGNEQFF. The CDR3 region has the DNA TGTGCCAGTAGAGGGGCCTCATCCGGGCGGGGGAATGAGCAGTTCTTC.